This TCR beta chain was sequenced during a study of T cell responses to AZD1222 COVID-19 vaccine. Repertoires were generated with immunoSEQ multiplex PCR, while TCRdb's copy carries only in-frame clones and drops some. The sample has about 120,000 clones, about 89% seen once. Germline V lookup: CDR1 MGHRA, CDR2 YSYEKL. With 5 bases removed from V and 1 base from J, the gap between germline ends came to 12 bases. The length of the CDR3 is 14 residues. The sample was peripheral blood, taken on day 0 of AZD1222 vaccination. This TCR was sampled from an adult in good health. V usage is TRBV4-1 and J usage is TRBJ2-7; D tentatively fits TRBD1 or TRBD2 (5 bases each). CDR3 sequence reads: CASSFRDRSYEQYF. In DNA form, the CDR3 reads TGCGCCAGCAGCTTCCGGGACCGATCCTACGAGCAGTACTTC.